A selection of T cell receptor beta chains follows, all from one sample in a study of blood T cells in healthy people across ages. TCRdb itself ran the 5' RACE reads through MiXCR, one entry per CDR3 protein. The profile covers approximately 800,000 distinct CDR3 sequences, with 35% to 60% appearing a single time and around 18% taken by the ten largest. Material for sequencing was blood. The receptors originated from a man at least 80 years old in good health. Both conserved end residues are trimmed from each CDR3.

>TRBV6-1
ASSLLPGELF
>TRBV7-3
ASSFTGGMNTEAF
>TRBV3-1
ASSPRAGGYNEQF
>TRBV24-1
ATSEWVSTETRY
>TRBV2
ASSDGRSGYNEQY
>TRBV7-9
ASSLARWIAGSYNEQY
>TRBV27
ASSETGLAGAGQETQY
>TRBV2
ASITGLATNEQF
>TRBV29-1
SVEGLAAYNEQY
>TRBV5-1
ASSLDGTGSPLH
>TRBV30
AWTQGIGSPLH
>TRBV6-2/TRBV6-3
ASLTGTSSPTQY
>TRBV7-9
ASRRDGTYEQY
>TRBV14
ASSQDGFSYNEQF
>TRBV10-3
AISRPGTGDYNEQF
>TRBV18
ASSPDRGNNSPLH
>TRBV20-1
RATSVPQETLY
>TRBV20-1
SALYRGRGNTEAF
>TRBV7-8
ASSSSLARSTDTQY
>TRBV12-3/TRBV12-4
ASSKDPIGRGERQETQY
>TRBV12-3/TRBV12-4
ASSQIAGGPIFNTGELF
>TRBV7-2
ASSLANREVANTEAF
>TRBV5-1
ASSLAEGLAGPSSYNEQF
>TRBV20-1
SARDPGDGYT
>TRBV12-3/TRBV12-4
ASSPRDAYSPLH
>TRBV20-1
SARDHTDYEQY
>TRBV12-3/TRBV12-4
ASSTRAGRSSYNEQY
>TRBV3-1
ASSRDLRNTEAF
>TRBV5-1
ASSLGLAGGPTSTDTQY
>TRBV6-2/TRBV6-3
ASRDSVGNQPRH
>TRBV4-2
ASSPGLLRGEQY
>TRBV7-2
ASSVDSNYGYT
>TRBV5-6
ASSARRDTQY
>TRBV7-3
ASSLGSWGGVGSYNEQF
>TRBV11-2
ASSQSGGTEAF
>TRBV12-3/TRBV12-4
ASSFGEELLVYSEAF
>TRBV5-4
ASSPFAGSSTDTQY
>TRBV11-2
ASSSMDTPNEQY
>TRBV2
ASSTSGRAEETQY
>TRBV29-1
SVLGSGSYEQY
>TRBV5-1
ASSPGRAGKNEQF
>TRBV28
ASRFGPAGVNEQY
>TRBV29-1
SVHRALGTEAF
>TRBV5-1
ASSFLAGVDEQY
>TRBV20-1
SAIDGASRATDTQY
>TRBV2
AGHTGTGSYNEQF
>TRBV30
AGSQGLGNEQF
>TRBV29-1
SPRIADTQY
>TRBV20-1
SAPYEGAGETQY
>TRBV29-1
SVGVSGRGETQY
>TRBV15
ATSDGGTGTNEKLF
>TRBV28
ANETSYGETQY